This TCR beta chain is from a study of blood T cell repertoires in COVID-19. Background on the study: Sites in the United States, Italy and Spain provided acute and convalescent COVID-19 samples. T cells, B-cell-depleted T cells, or PBMCs supplied cDNA or gDNA.

About this clone: The sample contains more than one DNA sequence encoding this CDR3.

As handled by the study authors: How many nucleated cells were present was estimated from reference gene primer amplification. Data came from immunoSEQ multiplex PCR; TCRdb stores just in-frame clones and leaves some out. The V and J calls and the clone size are those of that table, but D and trimming were determined from the DNA. The table lists around 620,000 clones, just under 90% of them singletons. V gave up 2 bases and J gave up 2 bases; unmatched junction bases: 4. The CDR3 has 15 residues. Germline CDR1 is SGHRS and CDR2 is YFSETQ. The receptor was isolated from a young woman with acute or convalescent COVID-19. What was sequenced was peripheral blood. This sequence joins TRBV5-1 and TRBJ2-3, with 8 nucleotides matching TRBD2. As DNA, the CDR3 is TGCGCCAGCAGCTTTCTAGCGGGTTCCACAGATACGCAGTATTTT. It is translated as CASSFLAGSTDTQYF.